The 25 T cell receptor beta chains in this list originate from one sample, sequenced in a study of cytomegalovirus exposure and HLA in healthy donors. The PCR used 60 Vbeta and 13 Jbeta primers. Assay used: immunoSEQ multiplex PCR; TCRdb lists only in-frame clones, some missing. The profile shows 150,000 to 200,000 clones, more than 65% of them singletons. Input material: PBMCs. The receptor source for this set is a man in his fifties in good health and CMV-seropositive.

This clone was recorded only once. V and J are TRBV29-1 and TRBJ2-2; D possibly corresponds to TRBD2 (6 bases). CDR3 length: 14 residues. Germline CDR1 is SQVTM and CDR2 is ANQGSEA. The V gene lost 4 bases and the J gene lost 4 bases, with 13 bases spanning the gap. CDR3 protein: CSVVGEAGTGELFF. CDR3 sequence (DNA): TGCAGCGTTGTGGGGGAGGCGGGCACCGGGGAGCTGTTTTTT.

V gene TRBV15 combines with J gene TRBJ2-3; TRBD2 aligns across 7 bases. Per germline, CDR1 LNHNV and CDR2 YYDKDF (reference sequence). The CDR3 has 15 amino acids. Trimming took 3 bases from V and 5 from J; bases not matched to a gene: 8. The CDR3 DNA is TGTGCCACCAGCAGGGCGTCACGGGGGGTAGATACGCAGTATTTT. The encoded protein is CATSRASRGVDTQYF. Full variable domain (rest looked up from reference TRBV15 and TRBJ2-3): DAMVIQNPRYQVTQFGKPVTLSCSQTLNHNVMYWYQQKSSQAPKLLFHYYDKDFNNEADTPDNFQSRRPNTSFCFLDIRSPGLGDTAMYLCATSRASRGVDTQYFGPGTRLTVL.

The V gene is TRBV5-1, the J gene TRBJ2-1, with a possible D match to TRBD2 (6 bases). Between the trimmed V and J ends, which lost 0 bases and 0 bases, there was a span of 10 bases. The germline V gene encodes CDR1 SGHRS and CDR2 YFSETQ. CDR3 length: 16 residues. CDR3 residues: CASSLVRGGSYNEQFF. In DNA form, the CDR3 reads TGCGCCAGCAGCTTGGTACGGGGAGGCTCCTACAATGAGCAGTTCTTC.

The chain joins TRBV10-2 to TRBJ1-1; tentative D call: TRBD1 (5 bases). Germline CDR1 reads WSHSY; CDR2 reads SAAADI. The CDR3 runs to 13 residues. Between the trimmed V and J ends, which lost 7 bases and 4 bases, there was a span of 13 bases. CDR3 loop: CASKEGSVTEAFF. Written as DNA, the CDR3 is TGCGCCAGCAAGGAGGGGAGTGTCACTGAAGCTTTCTTT.

CDR3 sequence reads: CASSPGRAGLNTEAFF. The CDR3 nucleotides read TGTGCCAGCTCCCCCGGCCGGGCGGGTTTGAACACTGAAGCTTTCTTT. The chain carries TRBV18 and TRBJ1-1; D not certain. The CDR3 covers 16 residues. Trimming removed 6 bases from V and 0 bases from J, with 17 bases in between. Germline V lookup: CDR1 KGHSH, CDR2 LQKENI.

The chain carries TRBV5-6 and TRBJ1-1; D might be TRBD1 (6 bases). The CDR3 is made up of 15 amino acids. CDR1 is SGHDT, CDR2 YYEEEE, per germline. The V and J ends lost 2 bases and 10 bases respectively, with 21 bases between them. The chain's CDR3 is CASSFLQGIPSGAFF. The CDR3 DNA follows: TGTGCCAGCAGCTTCCTACAGGGTATTCCGAGTGGAGCTTTCTTT.

The genes are TRBV7-9 and TRBJ2-2; tentatively, D is TRBD2 (6 bases). The CDR3 length is 15 residues. Germline CDR1 and CDR2: SEHNR and FQNEAQ (reference sequence). V was cut by 1 base and J by 4 bases, with 10 bases left in between. In DNA form, the CDR3 reads TGTGCCAGCAGCTTAGACCGGGGGTTCACCGGGGAGCTGTTTTTT. Its translation is CASSLDRGFTGELFF.

This clone turned up a few times. DNA for the CDR3: TGTGCCAGCAGTGTAGGTCCAGGGGGTTACAATGAGCAGTTCTTC. As protein: CASSVGPGGYNEQFF. This chain connects TRBV2 to TRBJ2-1, with 7 bases identical to TRBD1. The CDR3 spans 15 residues. The junction had 7 bases not matched to a gene; V was cut back by 4 bases and J by 4 bases. Germline V CDR1 and CDR2: SNHLY, FYNNEI.

This clone showed up just a few times. The V and J genes are TRBV6-1 and TRBJ1-6; D might be TRBD1 (5 bases). V lost 2 bases, J lost 9 bases, and 23 bases lay in between. Germline CDR1 and CDR2: MNHNS and SASEGT. CDR3 size: 18 residues. The CDR3 here is CASSERAVLDTVGSPLHF. The CDR3 nucleotides read TGTGCCAGCAGTGAAAGGGCCGTATTGGACACGGTTGGTTCACCCCTCCACTTT.

This chain joins TRBV5-1 and TRBJ2-2; 11 bases are a match to TRBD2. The CDR3 is 15 residues long. The germline V gene has CDR1 SGHRS and CDR2 YFSETQ. V was pared by 4 bases and J by 5 bases, with 4 bases of the junction left unmatched. CDR3 amino acids: CASSLSGRDTGELFF. The CDR3, as DNA: TGCGCCAGCAGCCTTAGCGGGAGGGATACCGGGGAGCTGTTTTTT.

J is TRBJ2-7 and V is TRBV4-1; TRBD1 matches 8 bases. This CDR3 spans 15 amino acids. CDR1 and CDR2 from the germline V gene are MGHRA and YSYEKL. With V trimmed by 5 bases and J by 3 bases, 9 bases remained unmatched. The CDR3 spells CASSYRQGIDYEQYF. The CDR3 nucleotides read TGCGCCAGCAGCTACAGACAGGGGATTGACTACGAGCAGTACTTC.

This chain uses TRBV5-1 with TRBJ1-1; D remains ambiguous. V was clipped by 6 bases and J by 2 bases, with 17 bases between them. The CDR3 consists of 15 residues. Germline V gene sequence: CDR1 SGHRS, CDR2 YFSETQ. This chain's CDR3 is CASTYQASINTEAFF. CDR3 bases: TGCGCCAGCACCTACCAGGCTTCCATTAACACTGAAGCTTTCTTT. The variable domain in full, completed from reference TRBV5-1 and TRBJ1-1, reads KAGVTQTPRYLIKTRGQQVTLSCSPISGHRSVSWYQQTPGQGLQFLFEYFSETQRNKGNFPGRFSGRQFSNSRSEMNVSTLELGDSALYLCASTYQASINTEAFFGQGTRLTVV.

The chain employs TRBV28 and TRBJ1-1, with TRBD1 matching 7 bases. The trim removed 0 bases at V and 3 bases at J, leaving 7 bases unmatched. CDR1 is MDHEN, CDR2 SYDVKM, per germline. This CDR3 is built from 16 residues. The CDR3 is CASSLWTGLGDTEAFF. The CDR3 bases are TGTGCCAGCAGTTTATGGACAGGGCTCGGGGACACTGAAGCTTTCTTT.

V gene TRBV25-1 combines with J gene TRBJ2-7, with D possibly matching TRBD2 (6 bases). Trimming took 5 bases from V and 1 from J, leaving 6 bases between them. The CDR3 spans 12 residues. Germline lookup yields CDR1 MGHDK and CDR2 SYGVNS. The CDR3 DNA reads TGTGCCAGCAGTCGGGGGTCCTACGAGCAGTACTTC. It codes for CASSRGSYEQYF.

This chain uses TRBV5-6 with TRBJ1-5; possible D gene TRBD1, 5 bases. Per the germline V gene, CDR1 is SGHDT and CDR2 is YYEEEE. The CDR3 is 13 residues long. V was cut by 2 bases and J by 8 bases, with 11 bases left in between. The CDR3 nucleotides are TGTGCCAGCAGCTTCTTGGGGGGAGAGCCCCAGCATTTT. This gives the protein CASSFLGGEPQHF.

Points on this clone: One end of the junction does not line up with germline, which may come from a read error. The V call is TRBV7-7, the J call TRBJ2-3, with a possible D match to TRBD2 (6 bases). The CDR3 consists of 15 residues. Germline CDR1 and CDR2: SSHAT and FNYEAQ (reference sequence). The CDR3 DNA reads as TGTGCTAGCAGCTTAGGTTGGGGAGGAACAGATACGCAGTATTTT. Amino acids: CASSLGWGGTDTQYF.

The chain employs TRBV11-2 and TRBJ1-5, with TRBD1 matching over 7 bases. The CDR3 is 15 amino acids. Germline CDR1 is SGHAT and CDR2 is FQNNGV. J gave up 3 bases and V 5 bases, and 7 bases lay outside the gene matches. In DNA form, the CDR3 reads TGTGCCAGCAGCCCGGGGACAGCCACCAATCAGCCCCAGCATTTT. This encodes CASSPGTATNQPQHF.

V and J are TRBV9 and TRBJ2-7, with 8 bases matching TRBD2. The V gene's germline CDR1 is SGDLS and CDR2 YYNGEE. Trimming cost V 8 bases and J 9 bases; bases outside gene matches: 13. The CDR3 consists of 13 residues. CDR3: CARTGGTSRGQYV. CDR3 coding DNA: TGTGCCAGGACGGGGGGGACTAGTAGGGGGCAGTACGTC.

CDR3 region: CASSIRGWTGEKTDTQYF. In DNA form, the CDR3 reads TGTGCCAGTAGTATAAGGGGGTGGACAGGGGAGAAGACAGATACGCAGTATTTT. The rearrangement uses TRBV19 and TRBJ2-3; the match to TRBD1 covers 9 bases. The CDR3 contains 18 residues. Looked up from germline, CDR1 is LNHDA and CDR2 is SQIVND (reference sequence). J gave up 3 bases and V 2 bases, and 12 bases lay outside the gene matches. The full variable domain, in which reference TRBV19 and TRBJ2-3 provide the parts outside the CDR3, is DGGITQSPKYLFRKEGQNVTLSCEQNLNHDAMYWYRQDPGQGLRLIYYSQIVNDFQKGDIAEGYSVSREKKESFPLTVTSAQKNPTAFYLCASSIRGWTGEKTDTQYFGPGTRLTVL.

This clone came up once. The chain employs TRBV6-1 and TRBJ1-3, with 11 bases matching TRBD1. With 3 bases clipped from V and 2 bases from J, the junction kept 3 bases outside the gene matches. This CDR3 comprises 16 residues. Germline assignment: CDR1 MNHNS and CDR2 SASEGT. CDR3 nucleotide sequence: TGTGCCAGCAGTGAGCTGGGACAGGGGGCTGGAAACACCATATATTTT. Amino acid sequence: CASSELGQGAGNTIYF.

This chain uses TRBV7-8 with TRBJ1-3, with 7 bases fitting TRBD1. Trimming at V came to 1 base and at J to 0 bases, leaving 3 bases not matched to a gene. CDR1 is SGHVS, CDR2 FQNEAQ, per germline. This CDR3 contains 16 residues. CDR3 coding DNA: TGTGCCAGCAGCTTAGTACAGGGGACCTCTGGAAACACCATATATTTT. Its protein product is CASSLVQGTSGNTIYF.

This chain links TRBV30 with TRBJ1-5; no clear D gene. The germline V and J ends were trimmed by 2 bases and 8 bases, with 13 bases remaining between them. CDR1 is GTSNPN and CDR2 is SVGIG in the germline V gene (reference sequence). The CDR3 loop spans 13 amino acids. CDR3 nucleotides: TGTGCCTGGAGTCTACTAGGCGCGGAGCCCCAGCATTTT. Protein: CAWSLLGAEPQHF.

On this clone itself: An end of the junction differs from the germline gene, which may be a read error. V gene TRBV7-7 combines with J gene TRBJ2-1; D may be TRBD2 (7 bases). The CDR3 runs to 17 residues. The germline CDR1 and CDR2 sequences are SSHAT and FNYEAQ (reference sequence). CDR3 DNA: TGTGCTAGCAGCCCCGTTCGGAGCGGGACAACCTACAATGAGCAGTTCTTC. This translates into CASSPVRSGTTYNEQFF.

This clone was observed a single time. This sequence joins TRBV6-5 and TRBJ1-6, with TRBD1 matching over 8 bases. The length of the CDR3 is 15 residues. After removal of 5 bases from V and 8 bases from J, the junction contained 8 bases not matched to a gene. Germline values: CDR1 MNHEY, CDR2 SVGAGI. For the CDR3, the DNA is TGTGCCAGCAGTCCGAGGACAGGGCAGGATTCACCCCTCCACTTT. Translation gives CASSPRTGQDSPLHF.

The chain is built from TRBV7-2 and TRBJ2-1; 10 bases match TRBD2. Per the germline V gene, CDR1 is SGHTA and CDR2 is FQGNSA. The length of the CDR3 is 18 residues. Trimming at V came to 2 bases and at J to 4 bases, leaving 11 bases not matched to a gene. The DNA of the CDR3 is TGTGCCAGCAGCTTACTGAGCGTGAGCGGGAGGGTATACAATGAGCAGTTCTTC. Translating gives CASSLLSVSGRVYNEQFF.